This T cell receptor beta chain was captured in a study of technical replicates of blood from a handful of donors. Profiled with immunoSEQ multiplex PCR; TCRdb holds only in-frame clones, not every one. This sample has 65,000 to 95,000 clones, with 95% to 98% found just once. From germline, CDR1 is MDHEN and CDR2 SYDVKM. CDR3 length equals 16 residues. Unmatched junction bases numbered 11, after V lost 5 bases and J lost 1 base. The receptor comes from a human donor in good health. Sequenced sample: T cells isolated from PBMCs. This chain uses TRBV28 with TRBJ2-7, with 7 bases aligning to TRBD2. The CDR3 DNA sequence: TGTGCCAGCAGTCCCCTCCTAGCGGTGGAATCCTACGAGCAGTACTTC. Amino acids: CASSPLLAVESYEQYF.